The 7 T cell receptor beta chains below were found in one sample sequenced in a study of blood T cell repertoires in COVID-19 (dated by TCRdb to about 2020). Library generation was performed with the immunoSEQ multiplex PCR assay. The table comes from immuneACCESS by way of TCRdb, which keeps in-frame sequences with V and J called. Part of the clones is missing from these tables; in studies checked, under half for an unresolved V gene and the rest for unknown reasons. The sample includes roughly 250,000 clones, with roughly 90% observed a single time. The ten most abundant clones make up approximately 12% of the sample. Sequenced: peripheral blood. The receptors stem from a woman between 25 and 40 years old with COVID-19, enrolled during active disease.

J is TRBJ1-1 and V is TRBV28, with a weak D call TRBD1 (6 bases). The V end lost 2 bases, the J end lost 5 bases, and 21 bases lay between the germline ends. Germline loops: CDR1 MDHEN, CDR2 SYDVKM. The CDR3 spans 17 residues. The CDR3 sequence is CASSLPPAQDRGTEAFF. The CDR3 DNA follows: TGTGCCAGCAGTTTACCTCCCGCGCAGGATAGGGGGACTGAAGCTTTCTTT.

The J gene is TRBJ2-2, the V gene TRBV5-1; 7 nucleotides match TRBD2. Germline loops: CDR1 SGHRS, CDR2 YFSETQ. The trim removed 7 bases at V and 4 bases at J, leaving 7 bases unmatched. The CDR3 length is 14 residues. CDR3 region: CASGNSGSTGELFF. The CDR3 DNA follows: TGCGCCAGCGGAAATAGCGGGTCCACCGGGGAGCTGTTTTTT.

This chain joins TRBV24-1 and TRBJ1-6; TRBD1 might be the D (5 bases). Trimming left V 2 bases short and J 4 bases short, with 8 bases between. Germline V CDR1 and CDR2: KGHDR, SFDVKD. The CDR3 covers 15 residues. The CDR3 DNA follows: TGTGCCACCAGTGATTGGGGGGTTTATAATTCACCCCTCCACTTT. Encoded protein: CATSDWGVYNSPLHF.

In this sample, this clone turned up once. The J gene is TRBJ1-1, the V gene TRBV7-6, with D hard to call. Germline loops: CDR1 SGHVS, CDR2 FNYEAQ. The CDR3 consists of 13 residues. The V end was cut by 1 base, the J end by 6 bases, with 9 bases between. The CDR3 bases are TGTGCCAGCAGCTTAGAGTGGCAGTCTGAAGCTTTCTTT. Translated, it gives CASSLEWQSEAFF.

The chain has TRBV30 and TRBJ2-3, with 9 bases matching TRBD2. CDR3 size: 17 residues. The germline CDR1 and CDR2 sequences are GTSNPN and SVGIG (reference sequence). The V and J ends lost 4 bases and 2 bases, in that order; junction bases with no gene match: 13. This CDR3 is CAWTRPGLAILTDTQYF. CDR3 in DNA: TGTGCCTGGACAAGACCGGGACTAGCTATTCTCACAGATACGCAGTATTTT.

With respect to this clone: This sample also contains other DNA sequences that code for the same CDR3. The chain couples TRBV14 to TRBJ2-7; 8 bases agree with TRBD1. The germline CDR1 and CDR2 sequences are SGHDN and FVKESK. The CDR3 is made up of 15 amino acids. The ends lost 4 bases at V and 2 bases at J; junction bases unmatched: 7. CDR3 region: CASSRDRGGAYEQYF. The CDR3 DNA is TGTGCCAGCAGCCGAGACAGGGGTGGCGCCTACGAGCAGTACTTC.

On this clone: This CDR3 is also generated by other DNA sequences in the sample. The V and J genes are TRBV6-5 and TRBJ1-1; D unclear. The germline gives CDR1 MNHEY, CDR2 SVGAGI. Trimming removed 0 bases at V and 6 bases at J, with 8 bases between. CDR3 length: 13 amino acids. The CDR3 here is CASSYSSQAEAFF. The CDR3 nucleotides read TGTGCCAGCAGTTACTCAAGTCAGGCTGAAGCTTTCTTT.